Listed below are T cell receptor beta chains from one sample, sequenced in a study of blood T cell repertoires in COVID-19. Libraries were prepared by immunoSEQ multiplex PCR; TCRdb keeps only in-frame clonotypes and omits some of them. The top ten hold just under 6.5% of the sample, which has 200,000 to 250,000 clones, around 87% seen once. The source material was PBMCs or T cells enriched from blood (not recorded which). These receptors originate from a woman in her twenties or thirties with acute COVID-19. Both conserved end residues are part of each CDR3. D genes are given only for firm matches. Size tells how often a clone was seen (once, few, many) or the class of an expanded clone, and some rows leave it out.

V gene: TRBV28; J gene: TRBJ1-4; clone size: .; D gene: .; CDR3 protein: CASSLWTDATNEKLFF; CDR3 DNA: TGTGCCAGCAGTTTATGGACAGACGCAACTAATGAAAAACTGTTTTTT
V gene: TRBV29-1; J gene: TRBJ2-5; clone size: .; D gene: TRBD2; CDR3 protein: CSVGVAGGQETQYF; CDR3 DNA: TGCAGCGTTGGGGTAGCGGGGGGGCAAGAGACCCAGTACTTC
V gene: TRBV28; J gene: TRBJ1-4; clone size: once; D gene: TRBD1; CDR3 protein: CASSKTRDSNEKLFF; CDR3 DNA: TGTGCCAGCAGTAAAACCCGGGACAGTAATGAAAAACTGTTTTTT
V gene: TRBV24-1; J gene: TRBJ1-5; clone size: .; D gene: .; CDR3 protein: CATSGSYSNQPQHF; CDR3 DNA: TGTGCCACCTCAGGGTCTTATAGCAATCAGCCCCAGCATTTT
V gene: TRBV3-1/TRBV3-2; J gene: TRBJ1-2; clone size: .; D gene: .; CDR3 protein: CASSQGVGYYGYTF; CDR3 DNA: TGTGCCAGCAGCCAGGGTGTCGGGTACTATGGCTACACCTTC
V gene: TRBV7-2; J gene: TRBJ2-7; clone size: .; D gene: .; CDR3 protein: CASSLAPSLGGEQYF; CDR3 DNA: TGTGCCAGCAGCTTAGCGCCTTCTCTAGGGGGCGAGCAGTACTTC
V gene: TRBV10-1; J gene: TRBJ2-3; clone size: few; D gene: TRBD2; CDR3 protein: CASSELASGITDTQYF; CDR3 DNA: TGCGCCAGCAGTGAGTTAGCTAGCGGAATCACAGATACGCAGTATTTT
V gene: TRBV7-9; J gene: TRBJ1-4; clone size: .; D gene: .; CDR3 protein: CASSPAGFTNEKLFF; CDR3 DNA: TGTGCCAGCAGCCCGGCAGGGTTCACTAATGAAAAACTGTTTTTT
V gene: TRBV2; J gene: TRBJ2-1; clone size: .; D gene: TRBD2; CDR3 protein: CANFAGGGQANEQFF; CDR3 DNA: TGTGCCAACTTCGCGGGCGGGGGGCAGGCTAATGAGCAGTTCTTC
V gene: TRBV15; J gene: TRBJ1-6; clone size: .; D gene: TRBD1; CDR3 protein: CATRGADRENSPLHF; CDR3 DNA: TGTGCCACCCGGGGGGCGGACAGGGAGAATTCACCCCTCCACTTT
V gene: TRBV3-1/TRBV3-2; J gene: TRBJ2-5; clone size: once; D gene: .; CDR3 protein: CASSHKTVQETQYF; CDR3 DNA: TGTGCCAGCAGCCATAAAACTGTCCAAGAGACCCAGTACTTC
V gene: TRBV29-1; J gene: TRBJ1-6; clone size: .; D gene: .; CDR3 protein: CSVEEGAVLHF; CDR3 DNA: TGCAGCGTTGAAGAGGGGGCCGTCCTCCACTTT
V gene: TRBV2; J gene: TRBJ1-1; clone size: .; D gene: TRBD1; CDR3 protein: CASSSQPPGGGTEAFF; CDR3 DNA: TGTGCCAGCAGCTCCCAGCCGCCAGGGGGCGGTACTGAAGCTTTCTTT
V gene: TRBV6-2/TRBV6-3; J gene: TRBJ2-6; clone size: many; D gene: .; CDR3 protein: CASSYEGSGANVLTF; CDR3 DNA: TGTGCCAGCAGTTACGAGGGTTCCGGGGCCAACGTCCTGACTTTC
V gene: TRBV7-8; J gene: TRBJ1-4; clone size: .; D gene: .; CDR3 protein: CASSLSSSSDHNEKLFF; CDR3 DNA: TGTGCCAGCAGCTTAAGCTCTTCCAGCGACCATAATGAAAAACTGTTTTTT
V gene: TRBV1; J gene: TRBJ1-1; clone size: .; D gene: .; CDR3 protein: CTSSQDRGRDTEAFF; CDR3 DNA: TGCACCAGCAGCCAAGATAGAGGGCGAGACACTGAAGCTTTCTTT
V gene: TRBV7-6; J gene: TRBJ2-1; clone size: .; D gene: TRBD2; CDR3 protein: CASSLAGTSGGHEQFF; CDR3 DNA: TGTGCCAGCAGCTTAGCCGGGACTAGCGGGGGTCACGAGCAGTTCTTC
V gene: TRBV6-6; J gene: TRBJ1-1; clone size: .; D gene: .; CDR3 protein: CASGRGDLMFAFF; CDR3 DNA: TGTGCCAGCGGACGCGGGGACCTAATGTTCGCTTTCTTT
V gene: TRBV6-1; J gene: TRBJ2-7; clone size: .; D gene: TRBD2; CDR3 protein: CASSDQTGTSGRFYEQYF; CDR3 DNA: TGTGCCAGCAGTGATCAGACGGGGACTAGCGGGAGGTTCTACGAGCAGTACTTC
V gene: TRBV5-4; J gene: TRBJ1-2; clone size: .; D gene: TRBD1; CDR3 protein: CASSLKVPGGSGYTF; CDR3 DNA: TGTGCCAGCAGCTTGAAGGTCCCAGGGGGTAGTGGCTACACCTTC
V gene: TRBV15; J gene: TRBJ2-5; clone size: once; D gene: TRBD2; CDR3 protein: CATSRSSGGLETQYF; CDR3 DNA: TGTGCCACCAGCAGGTCCAGCGGGGGGTTAGAGACCCAGTACTTC
V gene: TRBV6-2/TRBV6-3; J gene: TRBJ1-5; clone size: .; D gene: .; CDR3 protein: CASSYPSGGGSNQPQHF; CDR3 DNA: TGTGCCAGCAGTTACCCCTCGGGGGGTGGGAGCAATCAGCCCCAGCATTTT
V gene: TRBV18; J gene: TRBJ2-1; clone size: .; D gene: TRBD2; CDR3 protein: CASSPLPSGASYNEQFF; CDR3 DNA: TGTGCCAGCTCACCACTGCCTAGCGGAGCCTCCTACAATGAGCAGTTCTTC
V gene: TRBV12-3/TRBV12-4; J gene: TRBJ1-1; clone size: .; D gene: .; CDR3 protein: CASSLQVNTEAFF; CDR3 DNA: TGTGCCAGCAGTCTACAGGTGAACACTGAAGCTTTCTTT
V gene: TRBV3-1/TRBV3-2; J gene: TRBJ2-7; clone size: .; D gene: .; CDR3 protein: CASSQGGGTSYEQYF; CDR3 DNA: TGTGCCAGCAGCCAAGGAGGGGGAACCTCCTACGAGCAGTACTTC
V gene: TRBV18; J gene: TRBJ1-5; clone size: .; D gene: .; CDR3 protein: CASSPSRTAGMAQHF; CDR3 DNA: TGTGCCAGCTCACCATCCCGGACAGCGGGGATGGCCCAGCATTTT
V gene: TRBV6-1; J gene: TRBJ1-1; clone size: few; D gene: TRBD1; CDR3 protein: CASSDGDRGRNTEAFF; CDR3 DNA: TGTGCCAGCAGTGATGGGGACAGGGGGAGGAACACTGAAGCTTTCTTT
V gene: TRBV3-1/TRBV3-2; J gene: TRBJ2-7; clone size: .; D gene: .; CDR3 protein: CASSQDRGFYEQYF; CDR3 DNA: TGTGCCAGCAGCCAAGATAGAGGTTTTTACGAGCAGTACTTC
V gene: TRBV28; J gene: TRBJ2-1; clone size: .; D gene: TRBD1; CDR3 protein: CASSRTGGADNEQFF; CDR3 DNA: TGTGCCAGCAGTCGTACAGGGGGTGCCGACAATGAGCAGTTCTTC
V gene: TRBV28; J gene: TRBJ2-7; clone size: .; D gene: .; CDR3 protein: CASSLFQGSSYEQYF; CDR3 DNA: TGTGCCAGCAGTTTATTTCAGGGGAGCTCCTACGAGCAGTACTTC
V gene: TRBV19; J gene: TRBJ1-5; clone size: .; D gene: .; CDR3 protein: CASSISGVTNQPQHF; CDR3 DNA: TGTGCCAGTAGTATTTCGGGGGTTACTAATCAGCCCCAGCATTTT
V gene: TRBV7-2; J gene: TRBJ1-2; clone size: .; D gene: .; CDR3 protein: CASSLATAMTSFYGYTF; CDR3 DNA: TGTGCCAGCAGCTTAGCCACAGCTATGACCTCGTTTTATGGCTACACCTTC
V gene: TRBV4-3; J gene: TRBJ2-2; clone size: .; D gene: TRBD2; CDR3 protein: CASSQPPGGSGELFF; CDR3 DNA: TGCGCCAGCAGCCAACCTCCGGGGGGGTCCGGGGAGCTGTTTTTT
V gene: TRBV28; J gene: TRBJ2-4; clone size: .; D gene: TRBD1; CDR3 protein: CASSFGGQLNIQYF; CDR3 DNA: TGTGCCAGCAGTTTTGGGGGACAGCTAAACATTCAGTACTTC
V gene: TRBV10-3; J gene: TRBJ1-3; clone size: .; D gene: TRBD1; CDR3 protein: CAMSPGQDSGNTIYF; CDR3 DNA: TGTGCCATGTCACCGGGACAGGACTCTGGAAACACCATATATTTT
V gene: TRBV5-4; J gene: TRBJ2-2; clone size: once; D gene: TRBD1; CDR3 protein: CASSLRQGINTGELFF; CDR3 DNA: TGTGCCAGCAGCTTGCGACAGGGGATTAACACCGGGGAGCTGTTTTTT
V gene: TRBV7-3; J gene: TRBJ2-2; clone size: .; D gene: TRBD1; CDR3 protein: CASSPPGQGNRELFF; CDR3 DNA: TGTGCCAGCAGCCCGCCGGGACAGGGGAACCGGGAGCTGTTTTTT
V gene: TRBV21-1; J gene: TRBJ2-1; clone size: .; D gene: .; CDR3 protein: CASSAPGQGGQDEQFF; CDR3 DNA: TGTGCCAGCAGCGCCCCGGGACAGGGTGGCCAGGATGAGCAGTTCTTC
V gene: TRBV7-8; J gene: TRBJ1-1; clone size: few; D gene: .; CDR3 protein: CASSLGQKNSPSEAFF; CDR3 DNA: TGTGCCAGCAGCTTAGGACAGAAAAATTCACCCTCTGAAGCTTTCTTT
V gene: TRBV28; J gene: TRBJ2-7; clone size: .; D gene: .; CDR3 protein: CASSPQVTYEQYF; CDR3 DNA: TGTGCCAGCAGTCCCCAGGTTACCTACGAGCAGTACTTC
V gene: TRBV2; J gene: TRBJ2-7; clone size: .; D gene: .; CDR3 protein: CAIRDSLHEQYF; CDR3 DNA: TGTGCCATCCGGGACTCCCTCCACGAGCAGTACTTC
V gene: TRBV28; J gene: TRBJ1-4; clone size: few; D gene: .; CDR3 protein: CASSLSSGEEKLFF; CDR3 DNA: TGTGCCAGCAGTTTATCGTCGGGAGAAGAAAAACTGTTTTTT
V gene: TRBV12-3/TRBV12-4; J gene: TRBJ1-2; clone size: few; D gene: .; CDR3 protein: CASSTLTGAGYTF; CDR3 DNA: TGTGCCAGCAGTACCTTGACAGGCGCCGGCTACACCTTC
V gene: TRBV28; J gene: TRBJ1-5; clone size: many; D gene: .; CDR3 protein: CASSLRQGGNQPQHF; CDR3 DNA: TGTGCCAGCAGTTTACGGCAGGGCGGTAATCAGCCCCAGCATTTT
V gene: TRBV10-3; J gene: TRBJ2-7; clone size: .; D gene: TRBD1; CDR3 protein: CAAGQGQSQSRYEQYF; CDR3 DNA: TGTGCCGCGGGACAGGGGCAATCCCAATCGCGGTACGAGCAGTACTTC
V gene: TRBV28; J gene: TRBJ1-1; clone size: once; D gene: .; CDR3 protein: CASRRGEAFF; CDR3 DNA: TGTGCCAGCAGACGCGGTGAAGCTTTCTTT
V gene: TRBV7-3; J gene: TRBJ2-1; clone size: .; D gene: TRBD1; CDR3 protein: CASSSRQGGSYNEQFF; CDR3 DNA: TGTGCCAGCAGCTCCCGACAGGGGGGCTCCTACAATGAGCAGTTCTTC
V gene: TRBV2; J gene: TRBJ1-1; clone size: .; D gene: TRBD1; CDR3 protein: CASMDRVNAEAFF; CDR3 DNA: TGTGCCAGCATGGACAGGGTCAACGCTGAAGCTTTCTTT
V gene: TRBV5-1; J gene: TRBJ2-7; clone size: .; D gene: TRBD1; CDR3 protein: CASSLEPQGSSYEQYF; CDR3 DNA: TGCGCCAGCAGCTTGGAACCACAGGGGAGCTCCTACGAGCAGTACTTC
V gene: TRBV24-1; J gene: TRBJ2-3; clone size: .; D gene: .; CDR3 protein: CATSDRQGTQYF; CDR3 DNA: TGTGCCACCAGTGATCGGCAGGGGACGCAGTATTTT
V gene: TRBV3-1/TRBV3-2; J gene: TRBJ1-2; clone size: .; D gene: .; CDR3 protein: CASSPPVHYGYTF; CDR3 DNA: TGTGCCAGCAGCCCCCCCGTCCACTATGGCTACACCTTC
V gene: TRBV7-2; J gene: TRBJ1-1; clone size: .; D gene: .; CDR3 protein: CASSLSVNTEAFF; CDR3 DNA: TGTGCCAGCAGCTTATCAGTAAACACTGAAGCTTTCTTT
V gene: TRBV14; J gene: TRBJ2-6; clone size: once; D gene: .; CDR3 protein: CASSPIGGANSGANVLTF; CDR3 DNA: TGTGCCAGCAGCCCCATCGGGGGTGCGAACTCTGGGGCCAACGTCCTGACTTTC
V gene: TRBV2; J gene: TRBJ2-1; clone size: .; D gene: .; CDR3 protein: CASSDWSSTSDEQFF; CDR3 DNA: TGTGCCAGCAGTGACTGGTCTAGTACGAGCGATGAGCAGTTCTTC
V gene: TRBV27; J gene: TRBJ2-7; clone size: .; D gene: TRBD1; CDR3 protein: CASSIHRDRGVLPYEQYF; CDR3 DNA: TGTGCCAGCAGTATCCACCGGGACAGGGGAGTTTTGCCCTACGAGCAGTACTTC